This T cell receptor beta chain derives from a study of T cells in Graves' hyperthyroidism and ophthalmopathy. Study-level background: Specimen type is peripheral blood, collected at initial diagnosis prior to any treatment.

This clonotype was picked up many times. TCR beta CDR3 regions were amplified from RNA transcripts. In the first-round RT-PCR of the TCR CDR3, the HTBI primer set was used. TCRdb processed the multiplex PCR reads anew with MiXCR; each CDR3 protein has one entry. This sample has roughly 420,000 distinct CDR3 sequences, with around 14% found just once. Germline CDR1 reads MDHEN; CDR2 reads SYDVKM. V dropped 4 bases and J dropped 1; count of bases not matched to a gene: 3. There are 14 residues in the CDR3. Uncontrolled infection, other autoimmune disease, pregnancy and lactation each barred patients from inclusion.

The chain joins TRBV28 to TRBJ2-7, with 8 bases fitting TRBD2. This TCR came from a woman aged 18-30 years with Graves' hyperthyroidism. Sequencing was carried out using blood. The CDR3 is CASSSPSGSYEQYF. For the CDR3, the DNA is TGTGCCAGCAGTTCGCCTAGCGGGTCCTACGAGCAGTACTTC.